These 32 T cell receptor beta chains share one sample of origin, sequenced in a study of shared T cell receptors in the human thymus. Profiled with immunoSEQ multiplex PCR; TCRdb holds only in-frame clones, not every one. The sample contains approximately 490,000 clones, more than 75% of which appear only once. These data were also filed under a second study, of human thymus T cells.

Source material: thymocytes. The receptor set was obtained from a boy younger than two with a congenital heart defect.

The V call is TRBV6-1, the J call TRBJ2-7; D might be TRBD1 (6 bases). The CDR3 totals 15 residues. V was shortened by 4 bases and J by 0 bases, with 13 bases between the two germline ends. Per the germline V gene, CDR1 is MNHNS and CDR2 is SASEGT. Here the CDR3 reads CASSGRGEASYEQYF. The CDR3 DNA reads TGTGCCAGCAGTGGCAGGGGCGAGGCCTCCTACGAGCAGTACTTC.

In this sample, this clone turned up once. The chain joins TRBV28 to TRBJ2-7; no firm D call. Per germline, CDR1 MDHEN and CDR2 SYDVKM. The CDR3 has 11 amino acids. With 4 bases removed from V and 2 bases from J, the gap between germline ends came to 3 bases. The CDR3 DNA sequence: TGTGCCAGCAGTTCTACCTACGAGCAGTACTTC. Translated: CASSSTYEQYF.

The chain combines TRBV27 with TRBJ1-5; 10 bases line up with TRBD1. The CDR3 spans 13 residues. CDR1 is MNHEY and CDR2 is SMNVEV in the germline V gene (reference sequence). V trimming: 4 bases; J trimming: 9 bases; junction bases outside the gene matches: 3. The DNA for the CDR3 is TGTGCCAGCAGTTGGGACAGGGGTTGGCCCCAGCATTTT. It codes for CASSWDRGWPQHF.

The chain combines TRBV5-6 with TRBJ2-4, with no clear D. Germline V CDR1 and CDR2: SGHDT, YYEEEE. This CDR3 is 15 amino acids long. The V and J ends lost 4 bases and 0 bases respectively, with 11 bases between them. CDR3 residues: CASSLAVTAKNIQYF. DNA for the CDR3: TGTGCCAGCAGCCTTGCGGTTACAGCCAAAAACATTCAGTACTTC.

J is TRBJ1-2 and V is TRBV28, with D possibly TRBD1 on 6 matching bases. Germline CDR1 MDHEN, CDR2 SYDVKM. This CDR3 contains 16 residues. V lost 5 bases to trimming and J lost 0 bases, with 16 bases between them. CDR3 sequence: CASSRPRDTANYGYTF. Here the CDR3 DNA reads TGTGCCAGCAGTCGCCCCCGGGACACTGCTAACTATGGCTACACCTTC.

The rearrangement uses TRBV4-2 and TRBJ1-5; perhaps TRBD1 as D (5 bases). CDR1 is LGHNA and CDR2 is YNFKEQ in the germline V gene. The CDR3 length is 16 residues. V was pared by 0 bases and J by 3 bases, with 12 bases between. The CDR3 here is CASSQDSRDYNQPQHF. The CDR3 nucleotides are TGTGCCAGCAGCCAAGATAGCAGGGATTACAATCAGCCCCAGCATTTT.

The chain links TRBV5-1 to TRBJ2-5, with 8 bases matching TRBD1. The CDR3 spans 15 residues. Trimming cost V 0 bases and J 11 bases; bases outside gene matches: 12. Germline CDR1 is SGHRS and CDR2 is YFSETQ. The CDR3 spells CASSLGDRLLGEQYF. The CDR3 DNA follows: TGCGCCAGCAGCTTGGGGGACAGGCTCCTGGGGGAGCAGTACTTC.

This CDR3 reads CASRSRDRGTEQYF. The CDR3 DNA reads TGTGCCAGCAGAAGCCGGGACAGGGGCACCGAGCAGTACTTC. The chain employs TRBV14 and TRBJ2-7; 10 nucleotides line up with TRBD1. Germline V lookup: CDR1 SGHDN, CDR2 FVKESK. There are 14 residues in the CDR3. Trimming removed 6 bases from V and 6 bases from J; junction bases left unmatched: 8. Full variable domain (remainder filled in from reference TRBV14 and TRBJ2-7): EAGVTQFPSHSVIEKGQTVTLRCDPISGHDNLYWYRRVMGKEIKFLLHFVKESKQDESGMPNNRFLAERTGGTYSTLKVQPAELEDSGVYFCASRSRDRGTEQYFGPGTRLTVT.

V usage is TRBV4-1 and J usage is TRBJ2-7, with 9 bases lining up with TRBD2. V shed 0 bases, J shed 3 bases, and the junction held 6 bases outside the gene matches. Germline assignment: CDR1 MGHRA and CDR2 YSYEKL. This CDR3 contains 16 residues. CDR3 sequence: CASSQDLLAGNYEQYF. DNA of the CDR3: TGCGCCAGCAGCCAAGATCTACTAGCGGGCAACTACGAGCAGTACTTC.

The chain has TRBV10-1 and TRBJ2-7, with D possibly matching TRBD2 (5 bases). The CDR3 contains 14 residues. The V end was cut by 0 bases, the J end by 9 bases, with 15 bases between. Germline assignment: CDR1 WNHNN and CDR2 SYGVQD (reference sequence). CDR3 sequence: CASSESSAPTRQYF. CDR3 nucleotides: TGCGCCAGCAGTGAGTCTAGCGCCCCTACGAGGCAGTACTTC.

The CDR3 DNA sequence: TGCGCCAGCAGCCAAGATGAACAGGCCCTCCCAAGCTCCTACGAGCAGTACTTC. This encodes CASSQDEQALPSSYEQYF. The chain carries TRBV4-1 and TRBJ2-7; D might be TRBD1 (5 bases). Germline loops: CDR1 MGHRA, CDR2 YSYEKL. The CDR3 spans 18 residues. V lost 0 bases and J lost 0, with 18 bases in between.

The chain has TRBV4-3 and TRBJ2-1, with 9 bases aligning to TRBD2. The germline CDR1 and CDR2 sequences are LGHNA and YSLEER. Losses at the gene ends were 0 bases for V and 2 bases for J; bases not matched to a gene: 11. CDR3 size: 19 residues. CDR3 sequence: CASSQDGIAGVDPYNEQFF. DNA for the CDR3: TGCGCCAGCAGCCAAGATGGGATAGCGGGAGTCGACCCCTACAATGAGCAGTTCTTC.

The rearrangement links TRBV29-1 to TRBJ2-4, with 9 bases identical to TRBD1. Germline V gives CDR1 SQVTM, CDR2 ANQGSEA. CDR3 length equals 14 residues. V shed 5 bases and J 2 bases; nucleotides not matched to a gene: 4. The CDR3 coding sequence is TGCAGCGTTAGTGGGACAGGGACCAAAAACATTCAGTACTTC. This translates into CSVSGTGTKNIQYF.

The rearrangement joins TRBV7-2 to TRBJ1-5; D might be TRBD1 (6 bases). Trimming took 5 bases from V and 3 from J, leaving 20 bases between them. The CDR3 has 17 residues. The germline V gene has CDR1 SGHTA and CDR2 FQGNSA. CDR3 protein: CASSRGVDRYLNQPQHF. The CDR3 DNA is TGTGCCAGCAGCCGAGGGGTGGACAGATATCTCAATCAGCCCCAGCATTTT. The full variable domain, in which reference TRBV7-2 and TRBJ1-5 provide the parts outside the CDR3, is GAGVSQSPSNKVTEKGKDVELRCDPISGHTALYWYRQSLGQGLEFLIYFQGNSAPDKSGLPSDRFSAERTGGSVSTLTIQRTQQEDSAVYLCASSRGVDRYLNQPQHFGDGTRLSIL.

This clone has only a few counts. The CDR3 nucleotides read TGTGCCAGCAGTTGCCCGGTGCGGAACAATGAGCAGTTCTTC. Encoded protein: CASSCPVRNNEQFF. The V gene is TRBV11-3, the J gene TRBJ2-1; D not resolved. This CDR3 is built from 14 residues. Germline loops: CDR1 SGHNT, CDR2 YENEEA. V shed 6 bases and J shed 5 bases, with 14 bases lying between them.

The chain uses TRBV11-2 and TRBJ2-7; 8 bases map to TRBD2. Germline-derived CDR1 and CDR2 are SGHAT and FQNNGV. The CDR3 totals 14 residues. Trimming at V came to 7 bases and at J to 6 bases, leaving 11 bases not matched to a gene. In nucleotides, the CDR3 is TGTGCCAGCACCCCCTTTAACGGGGGGGGCGAGCAGTACTTC. This translates into CASTPFNGGGEQYF.

This sequence joins TRBV21-1 and TRBJ1-2; the tabulated D call, TRBD1, remains unverified against the DNA. TRBV21-1 is listed as a pseudogene. The CDR3 is made up of 14 amino acids. In DNA form, the CDR3 reads TGTGCCAGCAACCCGGGACAGGGGGAGGATGGCTACACCTTC. This translates into CASNPGQGEDGYTF.

The chain combines TRBV5-1 with TRBJ2-5, with 10 bases that match TRBD2. Germline V gives CDR1 SGHRS, CDR2 YFSETQ. V trimming: 0 bases; J trimming: 5 bases; junction bases outside the gene matches: 10. This CDR3 comprises 17 residues. CDR3 sequence reads: CASSLAPAAGGPETQYF. In DNA, the CDR3 is TGCGCCAGCAGCTTGGCCCCCGCAGCGGGAGGGCCGGAGACCCAGTACTTC.

The chain has TRBV28 and TRBJ2-7, with D tentatively TRBD1 (5 bases). The V gene lost 6 bases and the J gene lost 0 bases, with 9 bases spanning the gap. CDR1 is MDHEN and CDR2 is SYDVKM in the germline V gene. The CDR3 is 13 residues long. CDR3 residues: CASRGRSSYEQYF. DNA for the CDR3: TGTGCCAGCAGGGGGCGGAGCTCCTACGAGCAGTACTTC.

The chain has TRBV11-2 and TRBJ2-5; D gene unclear. Germline-derived CDR1 and CDR2 are SGHAT and FQNNGV. The V gene lost 3 bases and the J gene lost 6 bases, with 8 bases spanning the gap. This CDR3 is 12 amino acids long. CDR3 coding DNA: TGTGCCAGCAGCTTCGAGGAGAAGACCCAGTACTTC. Protein product: CASSFEEKTQYF.

V gene TRBV20-1 combines with J gene TRBJ2-7; 7 bases align to TRBD2. Looked up from germline, CDR1 is DFQATT and CDR2 is SNEGSKA (reference sequence). The J segment lost 7 bases and the V segment lost 7 bases, leaving 7 bases of the junction unmatched. The CDR3 is 11 residues long. The CDR3 spells CSGASGGEQYF. CDR3 DNA sequence: TGCAGTGGGGCTAGCGGAGGTGAGCAGTACTTC.

This chain joins TRBV18 and TRBJ2-6; 12 bases fit TRBD1. Looked up from germline, CDR1 is KGHSH and CDR2 is LQKENI. V trimming: 3 bases; J trimming: 2 bases; junction bases outside the gene matches: 5. The CDR3 sequence is 18 residues long. CDR3: CASSPRDRGLAGANVLTF. CDR3 bases: TGTGCCAGCTCACCGCGGGACAGGGGGCTGGCTGGGGCCAACGTCCTGACTTTC.

A few counts support this clone. V is TRBV11-2 and J is TRBJ1-2; D is unresolved. The germline V gene encodes CDR1 SGHAT and CDR2 FQNNGV. The CDR3 spans 14 residues. Trimming shortened V by 2 bases and J by 2 bases, and 9 bases separated the two germline ends. The CDR3 nucleotides are TGTGCCAGCAGCTTAATCGCACTGAACTATGGCTACACCTTC. Its protein product is CASSLIALNYGYTF.

CDR3 in amino acids: CASSLAGEIGYEQYF. The CDR3 DNA sequence: TGCGCCAGCAGCTTGGCTGGAGAGATTGGGTACGAGCAGTACTTC. J is TRBJ2-7 and V is TRBV5-1; D uncertain. The CDR3 runs 15 residues. Between the trimmed V and J ends, which lost 0 bases and 4 bases, there was a span of 14 bases. Germline CDR1 and CDR2: SGHRS and YFSETQ.

The chain recombines TRBV19 with TRBJ1-1, with 7 bases identical to TRBD1. The CDR3 totals 16 residues. CDR1 is LNHDA and CDR2 is SQIVND in the germline V gene (reference sequence). After removal of 3 bases from V and 1 base from J, the junction contained 8 bases not matched to a gene. The CDR3 protein is CASSIQNRGRNTEAFF. The CDR3 bases are TGTGCCAGTAGTATCCAAAACAGGGGACGGAACACTGAAGCTTTCTTT.

This clone came up a few times. V is TRBV7-9 and J is TRBJ2-1; D perhaps matches TRBD2 (5 bases). CDR1 SEHNR and CDR2 FQNEAQ come from the germline V gene (reference sequence). The CDR3 is made up of 14 amino acids. The V and J ends lost 5 bases and 8 bases respectively, with 16 bases between them. This CDR3 is CASSHQTSTHEQFF. The CDR3 DNA follows: TGTGCCAGCAGCCACCAAACTAGTACCCATGAGCAGTTCTTC.

The chain employs TRBV7-9 and TRBJ2-7; a weak D match, TRBD2 (5 bases). V dropped 0 bases and J dropped 3 bases, with 12 bases sitting between them. The CDR3 runs to 15 residues. Germline V gene data show CDR1 as SEHNR and CDR2 as FQNEAQ (reference sequence). The CDR3 reads CASSLAGRGNYEQYF. CDR3 nucleotides: TGTGCCAGCAGCTTAGCAGGGAGAGGAAACTACGAGCAGTACTTC.

The chain has TRBV6-4 and TRBJ2-1, with D uncertain. The CDR3 is 16 residues long. The germline V gene encodes CDR1 MRHNA and CDR2 SNTAGT. V lost 5 bases and J 0 bases, leaving 14 bases between the germline ends. For the CDR3, the DNA is TGTGCCAGCAGTCTTCGCGGTATGAGCTCCTACAATGAGCAGTTCTTC. Translation gives CASSLRGMSSYNEQFF.

The chain joins TRBV5-6 to TRBJ2-1; D unresolved. Trimming took off 1 base at V and 10 bases at J, with 15 bases between the two ends. This CDR3 contains 14 residues. CDR1 and CDR2 from the germline V gene are SGHDT and YYEEEE. In DNA form, the CDR3 reads TGTGCCAGCAGCTTGAAAAGCCTCTCATTCGAGCAGTTCTTC. Translated: CASSLKSLSFEQFF.

The V gene is TRBV4-3, the J gene TRBJ1-2; D is unresolved. The CDR3 is made up of 15 amino acids. Trimming removed 8 bases from V and 2 bases from J, with 18 bases in between. Germline V gene lookup returns CDR1 LGHNA and CDR2 YSLEER. CDR3 nucleotides: TGCGCCAGCGCTCCCCATGAGGGCATCAACTATGGCTACACCTTC. This codes for CASAPHEGINYGYTF.

In this sample, this clone turned up a few times. This rearrangement joins TRBV4-3 to TRBJ2-1, with TRBD2 matching 10 bases. The germline V gene encodes CDR1 LGHNA and CDR2 YSLEER. CDR3 length equals 19 residues. The J segment lost 1 base and the V segment lost 5 bases, leaving 14 bases of the junction unmatched. CDR3 nucleotide sequence: TGCGCCAGCAGCACCGGCCGGCTAGCGGGAGTTGTATCCTACAATGAGCAGTTCTTC. Its protein product is CASSTGRLAGVVSYNEQFF.

This clone was observed once. The rearrangement links TRBV6-5 to TRBJ1-5; 8 bases are a match to TRBD1. J was trimmed by 4 bases and V by 4 bases; bases with no gene match: 9. The length of the CDR3 is 16 residues. The germline V gene has CDR1 MNHEY and CDR2 SVGAGI. DNA of the CDR3: TGTGCCAGCAGTTCCCTCCTGGACAGGGAGAATCAGCCCCAGCATTTT. This translates into CASSSLLDRENQPQHF.